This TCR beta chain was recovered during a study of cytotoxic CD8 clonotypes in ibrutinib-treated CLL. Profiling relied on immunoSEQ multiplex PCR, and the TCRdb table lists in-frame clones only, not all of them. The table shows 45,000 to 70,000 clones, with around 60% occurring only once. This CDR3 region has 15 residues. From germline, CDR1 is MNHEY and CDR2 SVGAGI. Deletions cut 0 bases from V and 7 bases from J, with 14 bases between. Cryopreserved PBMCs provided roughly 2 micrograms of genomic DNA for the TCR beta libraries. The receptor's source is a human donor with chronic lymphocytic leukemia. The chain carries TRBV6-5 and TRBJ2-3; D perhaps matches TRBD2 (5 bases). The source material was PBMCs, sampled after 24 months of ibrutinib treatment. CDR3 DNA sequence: TGTGCCAGCAGTTACTCGACTACCTCCGGGCATACGCAGTATTTT. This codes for CASSYSTTSGHTQYF.